This is a list of T cell receptor beta chains from one sample in a study of shared clonotypes between healthy human individuals. The assay was immunoSEQ multiplex PCR, and TCRdb's table has in-frame clones only and misses some. The sample has more than 500,000 clones; 85% to 95% are singletons. The sample was naive CD8+ T cells sorted from blood. The origin of the receptors is a woman younger than 45 in good health. Each CDR3 is given with its conserved first and last residue. The D gene is left open where the match is weak.

V gene: TRBV9; J gene: TRBJ2-3; D gene: TRBD2; CDR3 protein: CASSVVTSGIQDTQYF; CDR3 DNA: TGTGCCAGCAGCGTAGTCACTAGCGGGATACAAGATACGCAGTATTTT
V gene: TRBV27; J gene: TRBJ2-1; D gene: -; CDR3 protein: CASSPSPQGGWEFF; CDR3 DNA: TGTGCCAGCAGTCCGTCACCCCAAGGTGGGTGGGAGTTCTTC
V gene: TRBV6-5; J gene: TRBJ1-2; D gene: TRBD1; CDR3 protein: CASSSQGSGYTF; CDR3 DNA: TGTGCCAGCAGTTCACAGGGGAGTGGCTACACCTTC
V gene: TRBV10-1; J gene: TRBJ2-1; D gene: TRBD2; CDR3 protein: CASSSTSGEYNEQFF; CDR3 DNA: TGCGCCAGCAGTAGCACTAGCGGGGAATACAATGAGCAGTTCTTC
V gene: TRBV11-2; J gene: TRBJ2-7; D gene: TRBD2; CDR3 protein: CASSPVAGENGQYF; CDR3 DNA: TGTGCCAGCAGCCCGGTAGCGGGAGAAAACGGGCAGTACTTC
V gene: TRBV7-9; J gene: TRBJ2-1; D gene: TRBD2; CDR3 protein: CASSLDLAGAAYNEQFF; CDR3 DNA: TGTGCCAGCAGCTTAGATCTAGCGGGAGCAGCCTACAATGAGCAGTTCTTC
V gene: TRBV5-1; J gene: TRBJ2-7; D gene: -; CDR3 protein: CASSLEGEPYEQYF; CDR3 DNA: TGCGCCAGCAGCTTGGAGGGGGAGCCCTACGAGCAGTACTTC
V gene: TRBV15; J gene: TRBJ1-3; D gene: -; CDR3 protein: CATSREWGAGGNTIYF; CDR3 DNA: TGTGCCACCAGCAGAGAATGGGGGGCGGGCGGAAACACCATATATTTT
V gene: TRBV5-1; J gene: TRBJ2-7; D gene: -; CDR3 protein: CASSLEDSRYEQYF; CDR3 DNA: TGCGCCAGCAGCTTGGAGGACAGCCGATACGAGCAGTACTTC
V gene: TRBV6-1; J gene: TRBJ1-2; D gene: -; CDR3 protein: CASSEWDYGYTF; CDR3 DNA: TGTGCCAGCAGTGAATGGGACTATGGCTACACCTTC